Following are 13 T cell receptor beta chains from one sample sequenced in a study of beta chain features in type 1 diabetes. Isolated RNA was reverse transcribed in full, so expressed TCRB transcripts were sequenced. The repertoire was sequenced with immunoSEQ multiplex PCR; TCRdb's copy has only in-frame clones and lacks some. The repertoire holds 450,000 to 600,000 clones, with about 30% as singletons. The material sequenced was naive CD4+ T cells from blood. The receptors come from a man aged 18 to 30 in good health.

The chain recombines TRBV25-1 with TRBJ2-7; D not certain. The CDR3 runs 14 residues. V was trimmed by 3 bases and J by 0 bases, leaving 9 bases between them. The germline V gene encodes CDR1 MGHDK and CDR2 SYGVNS. CDR3 sequence: CASSDRRSSYEQYF. CDR3 coding DNA: TGTGCCAGCAGTGATCGGAGAAGCTCCTACGAGCAGTACTTC.

The chain links TRBV5-1 to TRBJ2-7; possibly TRBD2 for D (5 bases). CDR1 and CDR2 (germline): SGHRS, YFSETQ. V lost 4 bases to trimming and J lost 7 bases, with 12 bases between them. The CDR3 has 12 residues. The CDR3 spells CASSEPGGEQYF. CDR3 DNA: TGCGCCAGCAGCGAACCAGGCGGGGAGCAGTACTTC.

This clone appeared a few times. The chain recombines TRBV5-4 with TRBJ2-5; D is tentatively TRBD1 or TRBD2 (5 bases each). Per germline, CDR1 SGHNT and CDR2 YYREEE (reference sequence). The CDR3 length is 15 residues. V was shortened by 4 bases and J by 3 bases, with 16 bases between the two germline ends. The DNA of the CDR3 is TGTGCCAGCAGCCCTATGGGACCGAGCAAAGAGACCCAGTACTTC. Translation: CASSPMGPSKETQYF. Combining the CDR3 with reference TRBV5-4 and TRBJ2-5 gives the whole variable domain ETGVTQSPTHLIKTRGQQVTLRCSSQSGHNTVSWYQQALGQGPQFIFQYYREEENGRGNFPPRFSGLQFPNYSSELNVNALELDDSALYLCASSPMGPSKETQYFGPGTRLLVL.

There are a few counts of this clone. The chain has TRBV7-3 and TRBJ2-3; D might be TRBD1 (6 bases). Germline values: CDR1 SGHTA, CDR2 FQGTGA. The CDR3 extends over 16 amino acids. Trimming removed 5 bases at V and 0 bases at J, with 15 bases between. CDR3 amino acids: CASSTPPGHSTDTQYF. The DNA for the CDR3 is TGTGCCAGCAGCACCCCCCCGGGACACAGCACAGATACGCAGTATTTT.

The rearrangement joins TRBV27 to TRBJ1-2; perhaps TRBD1 as D (5 bases). Germline V gives CDR1 MNHEY, CDR2 SMNVEV (reference sequence). The CDR3 contains 12 residues. Trimming pared 5 bases from V and 7 bases from J, leaving 11 bases between. CDR3 DNA: TGTGCCAGCAGTAGATCAGGGTTTGGCTACACCTTC. Encoded protein: CASSRSGFGYTF.

This clone has only a few counts. The chain joins TRBV25-1 to TRBJ2-4; 13 bases match TRBD2. V shed 6 bases and J 8 bases; nucleotides not matched to a gene: 13. The CDR3 runs to 17 residues. Germline CDR1 reads MGHDK; CDR2 reads SYGVNS. The CDR3 region is CASSSSGTSGTRDIQYF. The DNA for the CDR3 is TGTGCCAGCAGCTCGTCCGGGACTAGCGGGACTAGAGACATTCAGTACTTC.

As DNA, the CDR3 is TGCAGCGCCAAAGGTAGCGGGAGTCAATACAATGAGCAGTTCTTC. It encodes CSAKGSGSQYNEQFF. The J gene is TRBJ2-1, the V gene TRBV29-1, with 9 bases lining up with TRBD2. The length of the CDR3 is 15 residues. Germline values: CDR1 SQVTM, CDR2 ANQGSEA. V was pared by 7 bases and J by 4 bases, with 11 bases of the junction left unmatched.

On this clone itself: Other DNA sequences from this sample encode an identical CDR3 as well. The V and J genes are TRBV29-1 and TRBJ1-1, with unresolved D. Trimming stripped 3 bases from V and 2 bases from J, with 4 bases between. The germline V gene has CDR1 SQVTM and CDR2 ANQGSEA. There are 11 residues in the CDR3. The CDR3 region is CSVDTNTEAFF. The CDR3 DNA reads TGCAGCGTTGACACTAACACTGAAGCTTTCTTT.

V and J are TRBV4-3 and TRBJ2-5; the D is unclear. The V and J ends lost 0 bases and 6 bases respectively, with 23 bases between them. CDR3 length: 18 amino acids. The germline gives CDR1 LGHNA, CDR2 YSLEER. The CDR3, as DNA: TGCGCCAGCAGCCAAGATCCGCCGGTACCGGGTGGGGTCCAGACCCAGTACTTC. This gives the protein CASSQDPPVPGGVQTQYF.

The chain carries TRBV7-9 and TRBJ2-5; a weak D match, TRBD2 (6 bases). The CDR3 covers 16 residues. Germline assignment: CDR1 SEHNR and CDR2 FQNEAQ (reference sequence). With 5 bases removed from V and 2 bases from J, the gap between germline ends came to 18 bases. This chain's CDR3 is CASSLGGSQGQETQYF. The CDR3 DNA follows: TGTGCCAGCAGCCTAGGAGGGAGCCAAGGACAAGAGACCCAGTACTTC.

The chain is built from TRBV5-1 and TRBJ2-7; D is possibly TRBD1 (7 bases). Germline CDR1 reads SGHRS; CDR2 reads YFSETQ. The CDR3 is made up of 14 amino acids. Trimming left V 7 bases short and J 2 bases short, with 16 bases between. The CDR3 coding sequence is TGCGCCAGCGCCTCGGGGGACAGAGCCTACGAGCAGTACTTC. Encoded protein: CASASGDRAYEQYF.

The chain recombines TRBV29-1 with TRBJ2-5; possibly TRBD1 or TRBD2 for D (5 bases each). Germline CDR1 reads SQVTM; CDR2 reads ANQGSEA. The CDR3 covers 15 residues. V dropped 6 bases and J dropped 2 bases, with 19 bases sitting between them. As DNA, the CDR3 is TGCAGCGTCCGCAGCAGACAGTGGGGGCAAGAGACCCAGTACTTC. Translating it yields CSVRSRQWGQETQYF.

As concerns this clone: Other DNA sequences in the sample encode the same CDR3. The genes are TRBV4-1 and TRBJ2-5; D is unclear. The germline gives CDR1 MGHRA, CDR2 YSYEKL. The CDR3 has 13 amino acids. Trimming left V 1 base short and J 5 bases short, with 8 bases between. The DNA for the CDR3 is TGCGCCAGCAGCCAAGTAGTTGGGGAGACCCAGTACTTC. It specifies CASSQVVGETQYF.